Included here is one TCR beta chain sequence, with context. It lacks a known antigen. There are no base qualities to consult, and no much larger clone falls within one base. CDR3 length: 17 amino acids, cysteine to phenylalanine. Here the CDR3 DNA is all that survives: 51 bases in frame from base 1. Trimming removed 3 bases from V and 3 bases from J, leaving 18 bases between the germline ends. In the germline V gene, CDR1 corresponds to SGHDT and CDR2 to YYEEEE. Receptors were amplified or captured by the immunoSEQ multiplex PCR assay. In its TCRdb copy, this immuneACCESS table keeps in-frame sequences only and misses some clones. Where compared with another copy, unresolved V genes explain less than half of these, and the others have no known cause. The sample records around 99,000 clones, around 89% of which are singletons. Of the sample, 15% to 20% is held by the ten largest clones. The data derive from a study of control samples from healthy donors and cancer patients (dated by TCRdb to 2019 to 2021).

Sequences were obtained from blood. The V and J segments used are TRBV5-6 and TRBJ2-2; TRBD1 is a possible D gene, resting on 6 matching bases. The TCR comes from a woman aged 50 to 60 in good health. The DNA reads TGTGCCAGCAGCTCCGTGGGGGCCAGGGGTGACACCGGGGAGCTGTTTTTT. It translates to CASSSVGARGDTGELFF.